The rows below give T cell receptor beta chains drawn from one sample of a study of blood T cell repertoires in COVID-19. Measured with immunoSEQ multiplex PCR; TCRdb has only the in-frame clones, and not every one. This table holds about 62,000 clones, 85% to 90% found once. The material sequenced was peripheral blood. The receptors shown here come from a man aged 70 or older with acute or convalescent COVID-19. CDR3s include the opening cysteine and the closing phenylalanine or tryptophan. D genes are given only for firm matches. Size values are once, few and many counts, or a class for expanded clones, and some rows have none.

CDR3 DNA: TGTGCCAGTAGTTTAGCACAGGGGCGGGGGGTGTACAATGAGCAGTTCTTC
CDR3 protein: CASSLAQGRGVYNEQFF
V gene: TRBV19
J gene: TRBJ2-1
D gene: .
clone size: .
CDR3 length: 17

CDR3 DNA: TGTGCCAGCAGCTTAGGGGCAGAGAACACTGAAGCTTTCTTT
CDR3 protein: CASSLGAENTEAFF
V gene: TRBV7-9
J gene: TRBJ1-1
D gene: .
clone size: .
CDR3 length: 14

CDR3 DNA: TGTGCCAGCAGTTTAAACGGTGTTTCGGGCGAGCAGTACTTC
CDR3 protein: CASSLNGVSGEQYF
V gene: TRBV28
J gene: TRBJ2-7
D gene: .
clone size: .
CDR3 length: 14

CDR3 DNA: TGTGCCAGCAGCGCCATAATGGGGGGGGCGCCTGGCTACACCTTC
CDR3 protein: CASSAIMGGAPGYTF
V gene: TRBV5-4
J gene: TRBJ1-2
D gene: .
clone size: once
CDR3 length: 15

CDR3 DNA: TGTGCCAGCACTAGGACAGCTTCCTACGAGCAGTACTTC
CDR3 protein: CASTRTASYEQYF
V gene: TRBV12-3/TRBV12-4
J gene: TRBJ2-7
D gene: .
clone size: .
CDR3 length: 13

CDR3 DNA: TGTGCCAGCAGCTTAAACCCAGGAGGGGATACGCAGTATTTT
CDR3 protein: CASSLNPGGDTQYF
V gene: TRBV7-3
J gene: TRBJ2-3
D gene: .
clone size: .
CDR3 length: 14

CDR3 DNA: TGTGCCAGCAGCTTTCCCCCCTGGGCTAAGCACTATGGCTACACCTTC
CDR3 protein: CASSFPPWAKHYGYTF
V gene: TRBV11-2
J gene: TRBJ1-2
D gene: .
clone size: .
CDR3 length: 16

CDR3 DNA: TGTGCCAGCATGGAGGGACTGAACACTGAAGCTTTCTTT
CDR3 protein: CASMEGLNTEAFF
V gene: TRBV27
J gene: TRBJ1-1
D gene: .
clone size: .
CDR3 length: 13

CDR3 DNA: TGTGCCAGCAGCTCCTCGCGGACAGGGGTTCAGTACTTC
CDR3 protein: CASSSSRTGVQYF
V gene: TRBV7-3
J gene: TRBJ2-7
D gene: TRBD1
clone size: .
CDR3 length: 13

CDR3 DNA: TGTGCCAGCAGCTTGGCCGGGTCCTCTGGAAACACCATATATTTT
CDR3 protein: CASSLAGSSGNTIYF
V gene: TRBV5-4
J gene: TRBJ1-3
D gene: .
clone size: .
CDR3 length: 15

CDR3 DNA: TGTGCCAGCAGCTTATTCATAGGAGTCGGGACAGAAGAGACCCAGTACTTC
CDR3 protein: CASSLFIGVGTEETQYF
V gene: TRBV7-6
J gene: TRBJ2-5
D gene: TRBD1
clone size: .
CDR3 length: 17

CDR3 DNA: TGTGCCAGCAGCTTAGGATCTAGCGGCGAGCAGTACTTC
CDR3 protein: CASSLGSSGEQYF
V gene: TRBV7-8
J gene: TRBJ2-7
D gene: TRBD2
clone size: .
CDR3 length: 13

CDR3 DNA: TGTGCCAGCAGCCAGAGACCAGGATACACCGGGGAGCTGTTTTTT
CDR3 protein: CASSQRPGYTGELFF
V gene: TRBV7-3
J gene: TRBJ2-2
D gene: .
clone size: .
CDR3 length: 15

CDR3 DNA: TGTGCCAGCAGCCAACCAGGGCAGCCCCAGCATTTT
CDR3 protein: CASSQPGQPQHF
V gene: TRBV3-1/TRBV3-2
J gene: TRBJ1-5
D gene: .
clone size: .
CDR3 length: 12

CDR3 DNA: TGTGCCAGCAGCTCCGGACAGGGTACCTACGAGCAGTACTTC
CDR3 protein: CASSSGQGTYEQYF
V gene: TRBV7-9
J gene: TRBJ2-7
D gene: TRBD1
clone size: .
CDR3 length: 14

CDR3 DNA: TGCAGCGTTGAAGGGATTACAGGGCCTCCCAACAATGAGCAGTTCTTC
CDR3 protein: CSVEGITGPPNNEQFF
V gene: TRBV29-1
J gene: TRBJ2-1
D gene: .
clone size: .
CDR3 length: 16

CDR3 DNA: TGTGCCAGCAGTACCCCCAGATCGACAGGTGGAAACACCATATATTTT
CDR3 protein: CASSTPRSTGGNTIYF
V gene: TRBV6-6
J gene: TRBJ1-3
D gene: .
clone size: .
CDR3 length: 16

CDR3 DNA: TGCGCCAGCGCGCGAGGACCAGGGGACAGCAATCAGCCCCAGCATTTT
CDR3 protein: CASARGPGDSNQPQHF
V gene: TRBV5-1
J gene: TRBJ1-5
D gene: .
clone size: .
CDR3 length: 16

CDR3 DNA: TGCGCCAGCAGCTTGGAGGGGCCCTCGATTAATGAAAAACTGTTTTTT
CDR3 protein: CASSLEGPSINEKLFF
V gene: TRBV5-1
J gene: TRBJ1-4
D gene: .
clone size: .
CDR3 length: 16

CDR3 DNA: TGTGCCAGCAGCTTAGGAACTCCGTCCTACGAGCAGTACTTC
CDR3 protein: CASSLGTPSYEQYF
V gene: TRBV11-1
J gene: TRBJ2-7
D gene: .
clone size: .
CDR3 length: 14

CDR3 DNA: TGTGCCAGCAGGCCGACAGGGGGGATGACTGAAGCTTTCTTT
CDR3 protein: CASRPTGGMTEAFF
V gene: TRBV6-5
J gene: TRBJ1-1
D gene: TRBD1
clone size: .
CDR3 length: 14

CDR3 DNA: TGTGCCAGTACAGGTGGGGGGATAGGCAATCAGCCCCAGCATTTT
CDR3 protein: CASTGGGIGNQPQHF
V gene: TRBV19
J gene: TRBJ1-5
D gene: .
clone size: .
CDR3 length: 15

CDR3 DNA: TGTGCCAGCAGTTTAGTATTGGGACTAGCGGGGGGCAACGACAATGAGCAGTTCTTC
CDR3 protein: CASSLVLGLAGGNDNEQFF
V gene: TRBV28
J gene: TRBJ2-1
D gene: TRBD2
clone size: .
CDR3 length: 19

CDR3 DNA: TGTGCCAGCAATATCAGGGGGAACACTGAAGCTTTCTTT
CDR3 protein: CASNIRGNTEAFF
V gene: TRBV6-5
J gene: TRBJ1-1
D gene: .
clone size: .
CDR3 length: 13

CDR3 DNA: TGTGCCAGCAGCCCGTCTGGAAACACCATATATTTT
CDR3 protein: CASSPSGNTIYF
V gene: TRBV3-1/TRBV3-2
J gene: TRBJ1-3
D gene: .
clone size: .
CDR3 length: 12

CDR3 DNA: TGTGCCAGCTCTCAGACAGATCTATATGGCTACACCTTC
CDR3 protein: CASSQTDLYGYTF
V gene: TRBV18
J gene: TRBJ1-2
D gene: .
clone size: .
CDR3 length: 13

CDR3 DNA: TGCGCCAGCAGCTATGGAGGGGCTAGCGGGCCCCATGAGCAGTTCTTC
CDR3 protein: CASSYGGASGPHEQFF
V gene: TRBV5-1
J gene: TRBJ2-1
D gene: TRBD2
clone size: few
CDR3 length: 16

CDR3 DNA: TGTGCCAGCTCACCGCCGATTAGTAGCACTGAAGCTTTCTTT
CDR3 protein: CASSPPISSTEAFF
V gene: TRBV18
J gene: TRBJ1-1
D gene: .
clone size: .
CDR3 length: 14

CDR3 DNA: TGTGCCAGCAGCGTGGGACTAGCGGGACTCGGGACCCAGTACTTC
CDR3 protein: CASSVGLAGLGTQYF
V gene: TRBV9
J gene: TRBJ2-5
D gene: TRBD2
clone size: once
CDR3 length: 15

CDR3 DNA: TGCGCCAGCAGCTCGGCGACAGGGGGTAATAAGGGTTCACCCCTCCACTTT
CDR3 protein: CASSSATGGNKGSPLHF
V gene: TRBV5-1
J gene: TRBJ1-6
D gene: TRBD1
clone size: .
CDR3 length: 17

CDR3 DNA: TGTGCCAGCAGCTTGGCCGGGACAGGGAGGCACGAGCAGTACTTC
CDR3 protein: CASSLAGTGRHEQYF
V gene: TRBV5-4
J gene: TRBJ2-7
D gene: TRBD1
clone size: .
CDR3 length: 15

CDR3 DNA: TGTGCCAGCAGACTCGGTGGGGGGTCTATCTACGAGCAGTACTTC
CDR3 protein: CASRLGGGSIYEQYF
V gene: TRBV7-9
J gene: TRBJ2-7
D gene: .
clone size: .
CDR3 length: 15

CDR3 DNA: TGTGCCAGCTCACAGGGGTTTGACACTGAAGCTTTCTTT
CDR3 protein: CASSQGFDTEAFF
V gene: TRBV18
J gene: TRBJ1-1
D gene: .
clone size: .
CDR3 length: 13

CDR3 DNA: TGTGCCATCAGTGAAGCCCGGTCCAATTCACCCCTCCACTTT
CDR3 protein: CAISEARSNSPLHF
V gene: TRBV10-3
J gene: TRBJ1-6
D gene: .
clone size: .
CDR3 length: 14

CDR3 DNA: TGTGCCAGCAGCCCCGACGGGCGGGGAAGTGAAGCTTTCTTT
CDR3 protein: CASSPDGRGSEAFF
V gene: TRBV7-6
J gene: TRBJ1-1
D gene: .
clone size: .
CDR3 length: 14

CDR3 DNA: TGCGCCAGCAGCGAGACTAGCGGGAGGACCTTAGGGAACACCGGGGAGCTGTTTTTT
CDR3 protein: CASSETSGRTLGNTGELFF
V gene: TRBV5-1
J gene: TRBJ2-2
D gene: TRBD2
clone size: .
CDR3 length: 19

CDR3 DNA: TGTGCTAGCAGCACCGGGACAGGGGGCGCACAGACCCAGTACTTC
CDR3 protein: CASSTGTGGAQTQYF
V gene: TRBV7-7
J gene: TRBJ2-5
D gene: TRBD1
clone size: .
CDR3 length: 15

CDR3 DNA: TGTGCCAGCAGCTTACAGGGGCGCTCCGAAAAACTGTTTTTT
CDR3 protein: CASSLQGRSEKLFF
V gene: TRBV7-8
J gene: TRBJ1-4
D gene: .
clone size: .
CDR3 length: 14

CDR3 DNA: TGTGCCAGCAGCATTACCGGTGGCGGGAGACCCCACAATGAGCAGTTCTTC
CDR3 protein: CASSITGGGRPHNEQFF
V gene: TRBV11-2
J gene: TRBJ2-1
D gene: TRBD2
clone size: once
CDR3 length: 17

CDR3 DNA: TGCGCCAGCAGTGATCAGCGGGGGGTGACAGATACGCAGTATTTT
CDR3 protein: CASSDQRGVTDTQYF
V gene: TRBV10-1
J gene: TRBJ2-3
D gene: TRBD2
clone size: few
CDR3 length: 15

CDR3 DNA: TGTGCCAGTGCCCCGGTCGGGGAGGAAGCTTTCTTT
CDR3 protein: CASAPVGEEAFF
V gene: TRBV19
J gene: TRBJ1-1
D gene: .
clone size: .
CDR3 length: 12

CDR3 DNA: TGTGCCAGCAGCCAGTTTGGGACAGGCCCCCTCCACTTT
CDR3 protein: CASSQFGTGPLHF
V gene: TRBV3-1/TRBV3-2
J gene: TRBJ1-6
D gene: TRBD1
clone size: .
CDR3 length: 13

CDR3 DNA: TGTGCCAGTAGTGCGGACAGGGAGACTGGAAACACCATATATTTT
CDR3 protein: CASSADRETGNTIYF
V gene: TRBV19
J gene: TRBJ1-3
D gene: TRBD1
clone size: .
CDR3 length: 15

CDR3 DNA: TGTGCCAGCAGCCAAGATCGGGGAGGCAGGGGGCACTATGGCTACACCTTC
CDR3 protein: CASSQDRGGRGHYGYTF
V gene: TRBV3-1/TRBV3-2
J gene: TRBJ1-2
D gene: TRBD1
clone size: .
CDR3 length: 17

CDR3 DNA: TGTGCCACCAGCAGAGAGAAGTGGGCGGGACAGGGGGCCAGCGGGGAGCTGTTTTTT
CDR3 protein: CATSREKWAGQGASGELFF
V gene: TRBV15
J gene: TRBJ2-2
D gene: TRBD1
clone size: .
CDR3 length: 19

CDR3 DNA: TGCGCCAGCAGCCAAGATATTAACAGGGCCTCCTACGAGCAGTACTTC
CDR3 protein: CASSQDINRASYEQYF
V gene: TRBV4-1
J gene: TRBJ2-7
D gene: .
clone size: .
CDR3 length: 16

CDR3 DNA: TGTGCCAGTAGTATAGGTGGCAGGGGAGAAGATACGCAGTATTTT
CDR3 protein: CASSIGGRGEDTQYF
V gene: TRBV19
J gene: TRBJ2-3
D gene: .
clone size: .
CDR3 length: 15

CDR3 DNA: TGTGCCAGCAGCGGGGCAGGGATTGGTAAAGATACGCAGTATTTT
CDR3 protein: CASSGAGIGKDTQYF
V gene: TRBV9
J gene: TRBJ2-3
D gene: .
clone size: .
CDR3 length: 15

CDR3 DNA: TGTGCCAGCAGAGGACAGGGAATGAACACTGAAGCTTTCTTT
CDR3 protein: CASRGQGMNTEAFF
V gene: TRBV2
J gene: TRBJ1-1
D gene: TRBD1
clone size: .
CDR3 length: 14

CDR3 DNA: TGTGCCAGCAGCACTTACGGGACAGGGAATAATCCACCCCTCCACTTT
CDR3 protein: CASSTYGTGNNPPLHF
V gene: TRBV3-1/TRBV3-2
J gene: TRBJ1-6
D gene: TRBD1
clone size: .
CDR3 length: 16

CDR3 DNA: TGTGCCAGCAGCCTTCGACAGGGATCTGGGGCCAACGTCCTGACTTTC
CDR3 protein: CASSLRQGSGANVLTF
V gene: TRBV3-1/TRBV3-2
J gene: TRBJ2-6
D gene: TRBD1
clone size: .
CDR3 length: 16

CDR3 DNA: TGTGCCAGCAGGGGACAGGGAAGCTCCTACAATGAGCAGTTCTTC
CDR3 protein: CASRGQGSSYNEQFF
V gene: TRBV2
J gene: TRBJ2-1
D gene: TRBD1
clone size: .
CDR3 length: 15

CDR3 DNA: TGTGCCAGCAGCCCGAGGGACAGGGGATACGAGCAGTACTTC
CDR3 protein: CASSPRDRGYEQYF
V gene: TRBV7-9
J gene: TRBJ2-7
D gene: TRBD1
clone size: .
CDR3 length: 14

CDR3 DNA: TGTGCCAGCAGCCTACCTGACAGGGGAGTGCGCTACACCTTC
CDR3 protein: CASSLPDRGVRYTF
V gene: TRBV5-4
J gene: TRBJ1-2
D gene: TRBD1
clone size: .
CDR3 length: 14

CDR3 DNA: TGTGCCAGCAGCAAGTCAGGGTTTGCAACTAATGAAAAACTGTTTTTT
CDR3 protein: CASSKSGFATNEKLFF
V gene: TRBV7-8
J gene: TRBJ1-4
D gene: .
clone size: .
CDR3 length: 16